The 9 T cell receptor beta chains listed next were all sequenced from one sample in a study of siplizumab effects on memory and regulatory T cells (dated by TCRdb to the late 2010s). Library preparation used the immunoSEQ multiplex PCR assay. TCRdb holds this immuneACCESS table with in-frame rearrangements only. Some clones are missing; in checked studies, unresolved V genes explain under half, and the rest has no known cause. In all, the sample holds approximately 100,000 clones, and about 90% of those were seen once. Of the sample, approximately 0.71% falls within the top ten clones. The specimen was Tregs sorted from blood. Every receptor here comes from a human donor in good health.

The chain is built from TRBV28 and TRBJ2-1; perhaps TRBD1 as D (5 bases). V shed 2 bases and J shed 2 bases, with 10 bases lying between them. The CDR3 length is 15 residues. Germline assignment: CDR1 MDHEN and CDR2 SYDVKM. DNA for the CDR3: TGTGCCAGCAGTTTAGGAAGGGGCCCCTACAATGAGCAGTTCTTC. It translates to CASSLGRGPYNEQFF. The variable domain in full, with the rest retrieved from reference TRBV28 and TRBJ2-1, is DVKVTQSSRYLVKRTGEKVFLECVQDMDHENMFWYRQDPGLGLRLIYFSYDVKMKEKGDIPEGYSVSREKKERFSLILESASTNQTSMYLCASSLGRGPYNEQFFGPGTRLTVL.

The chain combines TRBV7-8 with TRBJ2-1; maybe TRBD1 (6 bases). Trimming removed 4 bases at V and 3 bases at J, with 19 bases between. The CDR3 sequence is 17 residues long. Germline CDR1 reads SGHVS; CDR2 reads FQNEAQ. CDR3: CASSSEIGQQGYNEQFF. In nucleotides, the CDR3 is TGTGCCAGCAGCTCAGAAATTGGCCAACAGGGCTACAATGAGCAGTTCTTC.

The rearrangement joins TRBV11-2 to TRBJ2-1, with TRBD2 matching 7 bases. Looked up from germline, CDR1 is SGHAT and CDR2 is FQNNGV. Trimming took 5 bases from V and 5 from J; bases not matched to a gene: 9. The CDR3 consists of 15 residues. This chain's CDR3 is CASSKDGLADNEQFF. Here the CDR3 DNA reads TGTGCCAGCAGCAAAGACGGGCTAGCGGACAATGAGCAGTTCTTC. The complete variable domain, with remaining parts taken from reference TRBV11-2 and TRBJ2-1, reads EAGVAQSPRYKIIEKRQSVAFWCNPISGHATLYWYQQILGQGPKLLIQFQNNGVVDDSQLPKDRFSAERLKGVDSTLKIQPAKLEDSAVYLCASSKDGLADNEQFFGPGTRLTVL.

The V and J genes are TRBV18 and TRBJ2-3; no definite D call. The germline V gene has CDR1 KGHSH and CDR2 LQKENI. Trimming removed 1 base at V and 0 bases at J, with 5 bases between. This CDR3 is 14 amino acids long. The CDR3 is CASSPQASTDTQYF. DNA for the CDR3: TGTGCCAGCTCACCACAGGCCAGCACAGATACGCAGTATTTT. The full variable domain, in which reference TRBV18 and TRBJ2-3 provide the parts outside the CDR3, is NAGVMQNPRHLVRRRGQEARLRCSPMKGHSHVYWYRQLPEEGLKFMVYLQKENIIDESGMPKERFSAEFPKEGPSILRIQQVVRGDSAAYFCASSPQASTDTQYFGPGTRLTVL.

The CDR3 region is CASSPLGHISGNTIYF. CDR3 DNA: TGTGCCAGCTCACCACTGGGGCATATCTCTGGAAACACCATATATTTT. J is TRBJ1-3 and V is TRBV18; D is possibly TRBD1 (5 bases). Trimming took 1 base from V and 0 from J, leaving 10 bases between them. CDR3 size: 16 residues. Looked up from germline, CDR1 is KGHSH and CDR2 is LQKENI.

The chain recombines TRBV7-3 with TRBJ2-6; D call uncertain. Trimming removed 5 bases from V and 0 bases from J, with 8 bases in between. Germline V gives CDR1 SGHTA, CDR2 FQGTGA. This CDR3 has 15 residues. Here the CDR3 reads CASSPLSSGANVLTF. The CDR3 DNA sequence: TGTGCCAGCAGCCCACTAAGCTCTGGGGCCAACGTCCTGACTTTC.

V and J are TRBV5-1 and TRBJ1-2; no clear D gene. The CDR3 is 14 residues long. The V gene's germline CDR1 is SGHRS and CDR2 YFSETQ. V lost 3 bases and J 0 bases, leaving 9 bases between the germline ends. The CDR3 nucleotides are TGCGCCAGCAGCTCGCAAGGTTCTAACTATGGCTACACCTTC. It specifies CASSSQGSNYGYTF.

CDR3 amino acids: CASSGLAGDEDEQYF. The CDR3 DNA sequence: TGTGCCAGTAGTGGACTAGCGGGAGACGAGGACGAGCAGTACTTC. This chain uses TRBV19 with TRBJ2-7; 13 bases match TRBD2. The CDR3 loop spans 15 amino acids. V shed 5 bases and J 5 bases; nucleotides not matched to a gene: 6. Germline CDR1 LNHDA, CDR2 SQIVND (reference sequence).

The rearrangement uses TRBV27 and TRBJ2-3; 10 bases agree with TRBD2. The germline gives CDR1 MNHEY, CDR2 SMNVEV (reference sequence). The CDR3 runs to 16 residues. The trim removed 6 bases at V and 4 bases at J, leaving 10 bases unmatched. The CDR3 sequence: CASRALAGVPPDTQYF. The CDR3 DNA sequence: TGTGCCAGCAGGGCCCTAGCGGGAGTTCCCCCAGATACGCAGTATTTT.